This section outlines one T cell receptor beta chain sequence together with its context. The sample is drawn from a study of blood T cell repertoires in COVID-19. Across the whole study: The United States, Italy and Spain provided the acute and convalescent COVID-19 samples.

Method: immunoSEQ multiplex PCR; TCRdb's copy keeps in-frame clones and lacks some. Among roughly 250,000 clones listed, roughly four fifths were seen once. Germline trimming cut 5 bases from V and 7 bases from J; bases unmatched to any gene: 9. The CDR3 is made up of 14 amino acids. Germline values: CDR1 SQVTM, CDR2 ANQGSEA. Sequenced: peripheral blood. This rearrangement joins TRBV29-1 to TRBJ1-4, with 8 bases lining up with TRBD1. The TCR sequence derives from a woman older than 75 with acute or convalescent COVID-19. The CDR3 spells CSVPLTGATEKLFF. DNA of the CDR3: TGCAGCGTTCCCTTGACAGGGGCAACTGAAAAACTGTTTTTT.